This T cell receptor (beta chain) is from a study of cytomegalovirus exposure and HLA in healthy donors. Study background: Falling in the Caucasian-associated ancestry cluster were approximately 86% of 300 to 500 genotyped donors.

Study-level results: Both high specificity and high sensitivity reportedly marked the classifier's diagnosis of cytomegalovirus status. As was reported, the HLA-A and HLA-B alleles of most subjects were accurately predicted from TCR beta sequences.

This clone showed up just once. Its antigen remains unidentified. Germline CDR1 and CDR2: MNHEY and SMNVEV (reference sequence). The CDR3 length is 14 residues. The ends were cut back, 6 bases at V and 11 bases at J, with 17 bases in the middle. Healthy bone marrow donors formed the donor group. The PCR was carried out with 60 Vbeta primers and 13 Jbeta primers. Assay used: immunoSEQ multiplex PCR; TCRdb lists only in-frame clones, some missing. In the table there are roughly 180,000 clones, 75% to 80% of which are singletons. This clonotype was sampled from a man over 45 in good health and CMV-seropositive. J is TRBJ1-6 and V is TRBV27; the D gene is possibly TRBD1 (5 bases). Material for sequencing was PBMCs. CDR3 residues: CASRPFPGVAPLHF. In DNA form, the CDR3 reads TGTGCCAGCAGACCCTTTCCGGGGGTGGCACCCCTCCACTTT.